The clone carrying this T cell receptor beta chain was recorded many times. Its antigen is currently unknown. Bulk TCR library preparation followed previously described methods with listed TCR primers. TCRdb used MiXCR to reprocess the PCR reads, holding one entry per CDR3 protein. The data show around 480,000 distinct CDR3 sequences, about 25% seen once. V shed 1 base and J shed 7 bases, with 19 bases lying between them. The CDR3 length is 17 residues. This record comes from a study of molecular identifiers for immune sequencing clone quantification. Whole-study context: RNA, taken in replicates from about 21,000 or 97,000 naive CD8 cells, was split five ways, with four sequenced. Findings and caveats of the study: Spiked Jurkat TCR RNA equivalent to one cell reportedly surfaced among approximately 1.1 million naive cells.

Input for naive CD8 libraries was about 18,000 to 1,100,000 sorted cells; the RNA fraction used was 10%, 30% or 50%. The chain links TRBV12-3 or TRBV12-4 to TRBJ2-2; possible D gene TRBD1, 7 bases. This receptor was obtained from a human donor in good health. Some libraries in this study had Jurkat cell RNA spiked in. Material: naive CD8+ T cells from blood, with Jurkat cell RNA spiked in. Indicated subset: FACS-sorted CD8+CD4-CCR7+CD45RA+ naive T cells. The CDR3 is CASSLEKEGALGGELFF. The DNA for the CDR3 is TGTGCCAGCAGTTTAGAGAAGGAGGGGGCGCTGGGCGGGGAGCTGTTTTTT.